Listed below are T cell receptor beta chains from one sample, sequenced in a study of cytomegalovirus exposure and HLA in healthy donors. Method: immunoSEQ multiplex PCR; TCRdb's copy keeps in-frame clones and lacks some. The sample has some 100,000 clones, 76% seen once; the top ten hold about 4%. The sample taken for sequencing was PBMCs. Receptors were obtained from a man aged 35-49 years in good health and CMV-seronegative. The CDR3 runs from the conserved cysteine through the conserved F or W. D genes are given only for firm matches.

v_call	d_call	j_call	cdr3_aa
TRBV5-4	TRBD2	TRBJ2-3	CASSQGTSADTQYF
TRBV27	TRBD2	TRBJ2-4	CASGGVSSGVKNIQYF
TRBV5-1	NA	TRBJ1-2	CASGPEGNYGYTF
TRBV18	TRBD1	TRBJ2-3	CASSPLSPRQGAADTQYF
TRBV28	NA	TRBJ1-6	CASSLTKGNSPLHF
TRBV5-4	TRBD1	TRBJ1-1	CASSLGGQIYTEAFF
TRBV19	NA	TRBJ1-2	CASSIPAGKGDGLYGYTF
TRBV7-8	NA	TRBJ1-4	CASSAAPIVANEKLFF
TRBV27	NA	TRBJ1-3	CASSLAGSQGNTIYF
TRBV6-5	TRBD1	TRBJ1-2	CASSGPGQGGYGYTF
TRBV11-2	NA	TRBJ2-6	CASSLVQGIISGANVLTF
TRBV27	TRBD1	TRBJ1-2	CASSSRQGQRVF
TRBV9	TRBD2	TRBJ2-3	CASSGSGGLLPDTQYF
TRBV2	NA	TRBJ2-5	CASSLRETQYF
TRBV5-1	NA	TRBJ2-5	CASSLTVKETQYF
TRBV27	NA	TRBJ2-3	CASSSGHTTGTDTQYF
TRBV5-4	NA	TRBJ1-2	CASSQGNSGYTF
TRBV7-7	NA	TRBJ2-1	CASSHDPSSYNEQFF
TRBV19	TRBD1	TRBJ1-5	CASSKGQGEVVGQPQHF
TRBV2	TRBD1	TRBJ1-3	CASTRQGLGNTIYF
TRBV5-1	TRBD1	TRBJ1-2	CASSPDRVGYTF
TRBV2	NA	TRBJ2-3	CASSRVRGRSDTQYF
TRBV7-9	TRBD2	TRBJ2-3	CASSADLAGGTDTQYF
TRBV19	TRBD1	TRBJ2-7	CASSMTGTYEQYF
TRBV5-1	TRBD1	TRBJ2-7	CASSLVGQSYEQYF
TRBV6-6	TRBD1	TRBJ1-5	CASSSPGQGSNQPQHF
TRBV6-6	NA	TRBJ2-3	CASSYGGTITDTQYF
TRBV27	NA	TRBJ1-4	CASSPLGGTNEKLFF
TRBV30	NA	TRBJ2-7	CAWGDILTYEQYF